A single sample is the source of the 23 T cell receptor beta chains below, sequenced in a study of T cells after yellow fever vaccination. Each CDR3 protein gets one entry after TCRdb re-called the 5' RACE reads with MiXCR. The sample shows a few hundred thousand distinct CDR3 sequences, about a sixth of them seen only once. The sequencing here drew on PBMCs, taken about 5 days after the first yellow fever vaccination. These receptors all stem from a man aged 18 to 29 who received the YFV17D yellow fever vaccine.

The chain joins TRBV18 to TRBJ2-1; possibly TRBD1 for D (5 bases). Trimming took 0 bases from V and 2 from J, leaving 11 bases between them. Germline V gives CDR1 KGHSH, CDR2 LQKENI. The CDR3 runs to 16 residues. CDR3 nucleotides: TGTGCCAGCTCACCACCAGGCAGGGTCCCCTACAATGAGCAGTTCTTC. Amino acid sequence: CASSPPGRVPYNEQFF.

V is TRBV20-1 and J is TRBJ2-1, with D unclear. There are 12 residues in the CDR3. Germline V gene lookup returns CDR1 DFQATT and CDR2 SNEGSKA (reference sequence). Trimming cost V 0 bases and J 10 bases, with 10 bases left between them. For the CDR3, the DNA is TGCAGTGCTAGAGATGACGGCTTCGAGCAGTTCTTC. It translates to CSARDDGFEQFF.

This chain links TRBV2 with TRBJ2-4; the D is unclear. V dropped 4 bases and J dropped 4 bases, with 11 bases sitting between them. Germline CDR1 SNHLY, CDR2 FYNNEI. The CDR3 is 14 residues long. DNA for the CDR3: TGTGCCAGCAGTGTCACAACCCTTAAAAACATTCAGTACTTC. This sequence encodes CASSVTTLKNIQYF.

This clonotype was seen a handful of times. The gene calls are TRBV7-3 and TRBJ2-5; 10 bases match TRBD2. The germline V gene has CDR1 SGHTA and CDR2 FQGTGA. The junction had 7 bases not matched to a gene; V was cut back by 4 bases and J by 5 bases. The CDR3 totals 15 residues. This CDR3 is CASSSSGGPSETQYF. The CDR3 bases are TGTGCCAGCAGCTCTAGCGGGGGACCCTCTGAGACCCAGTACTTC.

This clonotype was picked up a small number of times. The gene calls are TRBV6-2 or TRBV6-3 and TRBJ1-6, with D unclear. With 7 bases removed from V and 10 bases from J, the gap between germline ends came to 8 bases. The CDR3 extends over 11 amino acids. The germline V gene encodes CDR1 MNHEY and CDR2 SVGEGT. CDR3: CASTRSSPLHF. The CDR3 DNA reads as TGTGCCAGCACTCGATCCTCACCCCTCCACTTT.

The chain has TRBV7-9 and TRBJ2-7; D ambiguous. This CDR3 is built from 13 residues. Germline assignment: CDR1 SEHNR and CDR2 FQNEAQ (reference sequence). V was pared by 5 bases and J by 6 bases, with 14 bases between. The CDR3 DNA reads as TGTGCCAGCAGCCCTGGGCTCATCTGCGAGCAGTACGTC. This translates into CASSPGLICEQYV.

The gene calls are TRBV5-4 and TRBJ2-3; D unresolved. The ends were cut back, 2 bases at V and 4 bases at J, with 11 bases in the middle. The CDR3 contains 14 residues. The germline CDR1 and CDR2 sequences are SGHNT and YYREEE (reference sequence). CDR3 amino acids: CASSLVWAPDTQYF. The CDR3 bases are TGTGCCAGCAGCTTAGTGTGGGCTCCAGATACGCAGTATTTT.

In this sample, this clonotype turned up a few times. The chain links TRBV18 to TRBJ1-2, with D maybe TRBD1 (5 bases). Germline CDR1 KGHSH, CDR2 LQKENI. The length of the CDR3 is 14 residues. V lost 1 base and J lost 7, with 13 bases in between. In DNA, the CDR3 is TGTGCCAGCTCACCACTGTCCCAGGGCGGTGGCTACACCTTC. It codes for CASSPLSQGGGYTF.

J is TRBJ1-1 and V is TRBV5-1, with TRBD1 matching over 7 bases. Germline lookup yields CDR1 SGHRS and CDR2 YFSETQ. This CDR3 comprises 14 residues. V lost 4 bases and J lost 4; bases outside the gene matches: 7. CDR3 region: CASSPGQRGTEAFF. For the CDR3, the DNA is TGCGCCAGCAGCCCGGGACAGCGAGGCACTGAAGCTTTCTTT.

This clonotype turned up a few times. The V gene is TRBV7-3, the J gene TRBJ2-3; possibly TRBD2 for D (7 bases). The V end was cut by 1 base, the J end by 4 bases, with 12 bases between. The CDR3 totals 15 residues. The germline V gene has CDR1 SGHTA and CDR2 FQGTGA. The CDR3 DNA reads as TGTGCCAGCAGCTTAATGGGCGGGGGCGCAGATACGCAGTATTTT. It translates to CASSLMGGGADTQYF.

The sample holds a few counts of this clonotype. This sequence joins TRBV5-6 and TRBJ2-7, with D maybe TRBD2 (5 bases). This CDR3 has 12 residues. V lost 2 bases, J lost 7 bases, and 10 bases lay in between. From germline, CDR1 is SGHDT and CDR2 YYEEEE. The CDR3 bases are TGTGCCAGCAGCTTCCCCGGCGGGGAGCAGTACTTC. Its translation: CASSFPGGEQYF.

The rearrangement uses TRBV11-2 and TRBJ2-1; 9 nucleotides line up with TRBD2. The germline gives CDR1 SGHAT, CDR2 FQNNGV. Germline trimming cut 6 bases from V and 7 bases from J; bases unmatched to any gene: 10. The CDR3 length is 15 residues. Written as DNA, the CDR3 is TGTGCCAGCAGGGTGGCGGGGGGGCCTCTTAATGAGCAGTTCTTC. This encodes CASRVAGGPLNEQFF.

This clonotype appeared a few times. The V and J genes are TRBV3-1 and TRBJ1-2, with D possibly matching TRBD1 (6 bases). Between the trimmed V and J ends, which lost 1 base and 6 bases, there was a span of 12 bases. Germline V lookup: CDR1 LGHDT, CDR2 YNNKEL (reference sequence). The CDR3 consists of 14 residues. CDR3 sequence (DNA): TGTGCCAGCAGCCAAGCAGGGGCCGCCGATGGCTACACCTTC. Encoded protein: CASSQAGAADGYTF.

This clonotype has just a few counts. V and J are TRBV5-1 and TRBJ1-6; tentatively, D is TRBD1 (6 bases). Trimming stripped 2 bases from V and 14 bases from J, with 17 bases between. The CDR3 contains 14 residues. Germline V gives CDR1 SGHRS, CDR2 YFSETQ. The CDR3 sequence: CASSFLDSEDALHF. The CDR3 DNA reads TGCGCCAGCAGCTTTCTGGACAGCGAGGATGCCCTCCACTTT.

This clonotype showed up just a few times. The V call is TRBV2, the J call TRBJ2-7; no reliable D call. V shed 3 bases and J shed 2 bases, with 11 bases lying between them. CDR3 length: 14 residues. The V gene's germline CDR1 is SNHLY and CDR2 FYNNEI. DNA of the CDR3: TGTGCCAGCAGTGAGCCTCTTGGGACCTACGAGCAGTACTTC. Amino acids: CASSEPLGTYEQYF.

The chain joins TRBV6-2 or TRBV6-3 to TRBJ2-1; 9 bases line up with TRBD1. The germline V gene encodes CDR1 MNHEY and CDR2 SVGEGT. The CDR3 consists of 21 residues. The trim removed 2 bases at V and 4 bases at J, leaving 21 bases unmatched. The CDR3 protein is CASSYNPRFSGTGRLYNEQFF. The CDR3 region has the DNA TGTGCCAGCAGTTACAACCCCCGGTTTTCCGGGACAGGGCGTTTGTACAATGAGCAGTTCTTC.

V usage is TRBV7-2 and J usage is TRBJ1-2; no reliable D call. The CDR3 consists of 12 residues. Germline lookup yields CDR1 SGHTA and CDR2 FQGNSA. The V end lost 2 bases, the J end lost 6 bases, and 7 bases lay between the germline ends. This CDR3 reads CASSLLWDGYTF. The CDR3 nucleotides read TGTGCCAGCAGCTTACTTTGGGATGGCTACACCTTC.

The V call is TRBV20-1, the J call TRBJ2-7; possibly TRBD1 for D (5 bases). CDR1 DFQATT and CDR2 SNEGSKA come from the germline V gene (reference sequence). V lost 5 bases, J lost 1 base, and 18 bases lay in between. The CDR3 is 15 residues long. The CDR3 is CSALKVDSFSYEQYF. As DNA, the CDR3 is TGCAGTGCTTTAAAGGTTGACAGTTTTTCCTACGAGCAGTACTTC.

There are a few counts of this clonotype. CDR3 amino acids: CASSFVGGLGEQYV. In DNA, the CDR3 is TGTGCCAGCAGCTTCGTGGGGGGCCTGGGAGAGCAGTACGTC. This chain uses TRBV11-3 with TRBJ2-7, with D perhaps being TRBD1 or TRBD2 (6 bases each). CDR3 length equals 14 residues. Per germline, CDR1 SGHNT and CDR2 YENEEA. Trimming stripped 3 bases from V and 7 bases from J, with 16 bases between.

This clonotype was seen more than once but under ten times. The chain combines TRBV10-1 with TRBJ2-7; D unclear. From germline, CDR1 is WNHNN and CDR2 SYGVQD (reference sequence). There are 13 residues in the CDR3. Trimming removed 2 bases from V and 3 bases from J, with 8 bases in between. The CDR3 here is CASSEGESYEQYF. CDR3 bases: TGCGCCAGCAGTGAGGGGGAAAGCTACGAGCAGTACTTC.

This clonotype was recorded a few times. The chain employs TRBV7-2 and TRBJ2-3; D is perhaps TRBD2 (7 bases). From germline, CDR1 is SGHTA and CDR2 FQGNSA. This CDR3 has 17 amino acids. The V and J ends lost 0 bases and 5 bases respectively, with 18 bases between them. The CDR3 region is CASSLAGWGGRKDTQYF. CDR3 coding DNA: TGTGCCAGCAGCTTAGCGGGATGGGGGGGGCGCAAAGATACGCAGTATTTT.

The gene calls are TRBV11-2 and TRBJ2-2; TRBD1 aligns across 7 bases. The length of the CDR3 is 14 residues. Per the germline V gene, CDR1 is SGHAT and CDR2 is FQNNGV. The ends lost 3 bases at V and 7 bases at J; junction bases unmatched: 5. The CDR3 bases are TGTGCCAGCAGCTTTCAGGGGGTCGTCGGGGAGCTGTTTTTT. It yields the protein CASSFQGVVGELFF.

This clonotype was seen more than once but under ten times. J is TRBJ2-5 and V is TRBV18, with 7 bases that match TRBD2. Germline trimming cut 3 bases from V and 9 bases from J; bases unmatched to any gene: 7. The CDR3 sequence is 13 residues long. Germline CDR1 reads KGHSH; CDR2 reads LQKENI. This CDR3 is CASSPEGTTAQYF. The CDR3 coding sequence is TGTGCCAGCTCACCGGAAGGGACTACAGCCCAGTACTTC.